The 6 T cell receptor beta chains below were found in one sample sequenced in a study of blood T cells in healthy people across ages. A second about 7 to 11 cycle PCR used barcoded and J-beta primers. TCRdb redid the calling of the 5' RACE reads with MiXCR, one entry per CDR3 protein. This sample has 730,000 or so distinct CDR3 sequences; around 40% occur once, and the top ten carry around a fifth. Material for sequencing was blood. The origin of the receptors is a woman between 55 and 75 years old in good health.

The gene calls are TRBV10-3 and TRBJ2-1; D ambiguous. Germline lookup yields CDR1 ENHRY and CDR2 SYGVKD. Between the trimmed V and J ends, which lost 8 bases and 5 bases, there was a span of 10 bases. The length of the CDR3 is 12 residues. The CDR3 spells CAIGEWDNEQFF. Here the CDR3 DNA reads TGTGCCATCGGGGAATGGGACAATGAGCAGTTCTTC.

V usage is TRBV20-1 and J usage is TRBJ2-7, with D possibly being TRBD1 (6 bases). V was pared by 6 bases and J by 2 bases, with 11 bases between. The CDR3 has 12 residues. Germline V gene data show CDR1 as DFQATT and CDR2 as SNEGSKA (reference sequence). The CDR3 loop is CSAPGQTYEQYF. In nucleotides, the CDR3 is TGCAGTGCACCGGGACAAACCTACGAGCAGTACTTC.

This clonotype was counted once. One end of the junction is discordant with germline, which a read error may explain. The rearrangement uses TRBV27 and TRBJ1-2, with D unclear. CDR3 length: 16 amino acids. Looked up from germline, CDR1 is MNHEY and CDR2 is SMNVEV (reference sequence). This CDR3 is CAGSSELGWGGYGYTF. CDR3 sequence (DNA): TGTGCCGGCAGTTCGGAGCTGGGGTGGGGAGGCTATGGCTACACCTTC.

This clonotype has a handful of counts. The chain employs TRBV29-1 and TRBJ1-4; 8 bases align to TRBD1. V trimming: 5 bases; J trimming: 5 bases; junction bases outside the gene matches: 4. CDR1 is SQVTM and CDR2 is ANQGSEA in the germline V gene. CDR3 length equals 13 residues. DNA of the CDR3: TGCAGCGTTAGCCAGGGGGCAAATGAAAAACTGTTTTTT. It specifies CSVSQGANEKLFF.

This chain's CDR3 is CASSSGLDSPLHF. CDR3 bases: TGTGCCAGCAGCTCGGGTTTGGATTCACCCCTCCACTTT. The genes are TRBV7-3 and TRBJ1-6; no reliable D call. Germline V gene lookup returns CDR1 SGHTA and CDR2 FQGTGA. The CDR3 consists of 13 residues. V was pared by 4 bases and J by 8 bases, with 9 bases between.

CDR3 coding DNA: TGTGCCAGCAGCGTAGGGGGCTTGCAGGGGGATACGCAGTATTTT. This translates into CASSVGGLQGDTQYF. V usage is TRBV9 and J usage is TRBJ2-3; a weak D match, TRBD1 (6 bases). CDR3 length: 15 residues. Germline values: CDR1 SGDLS, CDR2 YYNGEE. V lost 0 bases to trimming and J lost 6 bases, with 14 bases between them.